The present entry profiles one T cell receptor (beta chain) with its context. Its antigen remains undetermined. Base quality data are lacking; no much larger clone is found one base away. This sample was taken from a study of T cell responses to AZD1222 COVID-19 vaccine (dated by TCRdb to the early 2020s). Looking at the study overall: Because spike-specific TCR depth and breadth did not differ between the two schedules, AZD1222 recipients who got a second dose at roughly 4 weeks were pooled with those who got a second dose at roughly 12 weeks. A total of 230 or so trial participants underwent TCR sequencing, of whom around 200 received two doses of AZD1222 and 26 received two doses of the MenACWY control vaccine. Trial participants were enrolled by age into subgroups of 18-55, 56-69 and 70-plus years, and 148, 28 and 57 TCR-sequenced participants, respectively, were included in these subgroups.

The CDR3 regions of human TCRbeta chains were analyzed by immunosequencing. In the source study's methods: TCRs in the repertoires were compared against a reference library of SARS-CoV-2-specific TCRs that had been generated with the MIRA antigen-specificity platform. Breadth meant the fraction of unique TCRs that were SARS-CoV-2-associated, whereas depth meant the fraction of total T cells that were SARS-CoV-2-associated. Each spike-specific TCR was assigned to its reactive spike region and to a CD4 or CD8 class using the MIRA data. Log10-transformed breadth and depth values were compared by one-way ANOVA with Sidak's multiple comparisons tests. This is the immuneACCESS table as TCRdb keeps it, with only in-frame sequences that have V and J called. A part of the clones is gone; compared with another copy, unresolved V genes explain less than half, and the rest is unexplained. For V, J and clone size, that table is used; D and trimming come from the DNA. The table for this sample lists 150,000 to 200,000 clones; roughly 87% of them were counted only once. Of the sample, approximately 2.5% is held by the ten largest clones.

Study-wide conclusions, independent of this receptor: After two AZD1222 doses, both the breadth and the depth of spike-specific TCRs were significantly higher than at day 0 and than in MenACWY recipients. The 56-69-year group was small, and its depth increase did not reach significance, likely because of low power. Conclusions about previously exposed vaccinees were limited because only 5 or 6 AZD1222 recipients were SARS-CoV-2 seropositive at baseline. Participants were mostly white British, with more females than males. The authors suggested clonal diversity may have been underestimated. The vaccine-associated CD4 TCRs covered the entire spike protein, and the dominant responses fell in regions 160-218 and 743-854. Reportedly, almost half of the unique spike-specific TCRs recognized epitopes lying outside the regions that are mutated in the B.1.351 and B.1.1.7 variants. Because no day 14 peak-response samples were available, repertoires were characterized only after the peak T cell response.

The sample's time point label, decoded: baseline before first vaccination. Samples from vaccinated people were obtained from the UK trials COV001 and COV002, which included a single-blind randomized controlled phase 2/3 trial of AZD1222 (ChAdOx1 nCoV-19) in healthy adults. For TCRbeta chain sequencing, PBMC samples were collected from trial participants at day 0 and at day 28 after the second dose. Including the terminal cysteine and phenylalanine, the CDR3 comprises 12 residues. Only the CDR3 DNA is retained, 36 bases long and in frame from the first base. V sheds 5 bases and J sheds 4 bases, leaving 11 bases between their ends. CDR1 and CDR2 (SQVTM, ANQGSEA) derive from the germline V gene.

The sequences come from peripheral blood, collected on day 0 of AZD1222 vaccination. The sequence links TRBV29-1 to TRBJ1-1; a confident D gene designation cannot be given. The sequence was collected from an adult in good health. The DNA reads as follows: TGCAGCGTTTGGGCCATGAGCACTGAAGCTTTCTTT. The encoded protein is CSVWAMSTEAFF. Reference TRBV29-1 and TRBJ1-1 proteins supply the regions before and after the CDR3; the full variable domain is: SAVISQKPSRDICQRGTSLTIQCQVDSQVTMMFWYRQQPGQSLTLIATANQGSEATYESGFVIDKFPISRPNLTFSTLTVSNMSPEDSSIYLCSVWAMSTEAFFGQGTRLTVV.